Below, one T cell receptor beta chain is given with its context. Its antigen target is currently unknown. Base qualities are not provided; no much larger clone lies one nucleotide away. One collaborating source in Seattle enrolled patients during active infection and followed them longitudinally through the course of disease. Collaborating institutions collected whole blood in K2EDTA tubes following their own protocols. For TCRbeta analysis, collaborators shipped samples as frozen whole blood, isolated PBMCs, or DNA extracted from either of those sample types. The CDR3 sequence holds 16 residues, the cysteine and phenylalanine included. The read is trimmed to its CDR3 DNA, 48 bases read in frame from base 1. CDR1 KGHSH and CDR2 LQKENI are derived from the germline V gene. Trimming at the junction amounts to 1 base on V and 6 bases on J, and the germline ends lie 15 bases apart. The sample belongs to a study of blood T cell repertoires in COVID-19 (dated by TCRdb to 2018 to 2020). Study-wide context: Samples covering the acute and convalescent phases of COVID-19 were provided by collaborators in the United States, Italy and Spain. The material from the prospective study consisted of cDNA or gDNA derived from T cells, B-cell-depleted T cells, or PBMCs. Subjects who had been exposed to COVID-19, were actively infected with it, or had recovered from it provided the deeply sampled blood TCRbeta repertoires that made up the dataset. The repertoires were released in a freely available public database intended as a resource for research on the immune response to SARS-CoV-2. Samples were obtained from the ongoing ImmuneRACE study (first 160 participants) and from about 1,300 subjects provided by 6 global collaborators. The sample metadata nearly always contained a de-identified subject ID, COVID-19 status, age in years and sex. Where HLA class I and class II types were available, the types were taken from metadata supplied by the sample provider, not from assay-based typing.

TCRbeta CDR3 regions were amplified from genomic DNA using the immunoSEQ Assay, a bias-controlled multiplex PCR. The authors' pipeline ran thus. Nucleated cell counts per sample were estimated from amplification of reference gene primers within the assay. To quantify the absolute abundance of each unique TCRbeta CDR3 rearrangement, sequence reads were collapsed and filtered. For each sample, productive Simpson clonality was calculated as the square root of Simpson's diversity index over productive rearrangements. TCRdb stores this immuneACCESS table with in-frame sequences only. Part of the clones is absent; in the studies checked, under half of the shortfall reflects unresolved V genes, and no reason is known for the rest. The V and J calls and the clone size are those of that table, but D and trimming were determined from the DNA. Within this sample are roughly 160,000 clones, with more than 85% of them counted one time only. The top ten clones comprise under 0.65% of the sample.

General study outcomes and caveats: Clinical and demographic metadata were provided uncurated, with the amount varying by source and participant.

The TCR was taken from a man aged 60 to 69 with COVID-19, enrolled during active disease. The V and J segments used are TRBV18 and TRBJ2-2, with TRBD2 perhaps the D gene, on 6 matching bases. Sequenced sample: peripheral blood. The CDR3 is CASSPRGHPGAGELFF. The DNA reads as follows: TGTGCCAGCTCACCACGTGGACACCCGGGGGCCGGGGAGCTGTTTTTT.